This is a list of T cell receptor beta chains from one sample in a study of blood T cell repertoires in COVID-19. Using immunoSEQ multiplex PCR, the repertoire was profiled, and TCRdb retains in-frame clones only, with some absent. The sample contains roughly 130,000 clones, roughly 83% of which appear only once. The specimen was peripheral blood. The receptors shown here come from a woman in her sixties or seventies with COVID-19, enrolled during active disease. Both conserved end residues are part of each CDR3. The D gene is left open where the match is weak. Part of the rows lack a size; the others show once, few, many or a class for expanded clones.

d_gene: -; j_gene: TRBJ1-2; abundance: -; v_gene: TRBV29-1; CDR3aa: CSEDSYGYTF; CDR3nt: TGCAGCGAGGACAGCTATGGCTACACCTTC
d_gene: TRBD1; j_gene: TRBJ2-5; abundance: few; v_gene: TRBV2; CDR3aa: CASSGVPRTGGLRLETQYF; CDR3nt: TGTGCCAGCAGTGGAGTCCCCCGGACAGGGGGCTTAAGGCTCGAGACCCAGTACTTC
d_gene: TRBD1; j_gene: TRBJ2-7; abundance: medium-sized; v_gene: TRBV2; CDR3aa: CASSERDRPAYEQYF; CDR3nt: TGTGCCAGCAGTGAAAGGGACAGGCCGGCCTACGAGCAGTACTTC
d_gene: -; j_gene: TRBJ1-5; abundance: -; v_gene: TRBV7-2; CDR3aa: CASSSRTVGNQPQHF; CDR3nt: TGTGCCAGCAGCTCGCGGACAGTTGGCAATCAGCCCCAGCATTTT
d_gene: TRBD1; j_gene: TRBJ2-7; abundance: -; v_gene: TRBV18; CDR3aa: CASSPPRGRGREQYF; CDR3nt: TGTGCCAGCTCACCACCGCGGGGCAGGGGGCGGGAGCAGTACTTC
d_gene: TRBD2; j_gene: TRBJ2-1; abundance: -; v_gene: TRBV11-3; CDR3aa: CASSRGGYNEQFF; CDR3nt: TGTGCCAGCAGCCGCGGGGGGTACAATGAGCAGTTCTTC
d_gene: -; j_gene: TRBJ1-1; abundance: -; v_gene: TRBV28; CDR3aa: CASPGRNTEAFF; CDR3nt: TGTGCCAGCCCTGGGAGGAACACTGAAGCTTTCTTT
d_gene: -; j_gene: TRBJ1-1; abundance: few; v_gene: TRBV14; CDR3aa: CASSLQGNTEAFF; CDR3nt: TGTGCCAGCAGCTTACAGGGGAACACTGAAGCTTTCTTT
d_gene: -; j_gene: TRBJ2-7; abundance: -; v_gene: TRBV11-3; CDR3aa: CASSLNPAVEQYF; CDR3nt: TGTGCCAGCAGCTTAAACCCCGCGGTCGAGCAGTACTTC
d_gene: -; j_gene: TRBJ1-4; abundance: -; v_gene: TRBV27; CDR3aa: CASSNWGGDEKLFF; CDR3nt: TGTGCCAGCAGTAATTGGGGGGGCGATGAAAAACTGTTTTTT
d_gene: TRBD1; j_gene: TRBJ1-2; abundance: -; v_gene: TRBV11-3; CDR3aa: CASSLGGQTLSCGYTF; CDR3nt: TGTGCCAGCAGCTTAGGGGGACAGACTCTATCCTGTGGCTACACCTTC
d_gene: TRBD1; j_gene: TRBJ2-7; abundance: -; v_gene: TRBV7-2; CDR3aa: CASSLGGQGYEQYF; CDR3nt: TGTGCCAGCAGCTTAGGGGGACAGGGCTACGAGCAGTACTTC
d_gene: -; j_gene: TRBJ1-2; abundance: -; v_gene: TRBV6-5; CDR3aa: CASSPGGYGYTF; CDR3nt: TGTGCCAGCAGCCCCGGAGGGTATGGCTACACCTTC
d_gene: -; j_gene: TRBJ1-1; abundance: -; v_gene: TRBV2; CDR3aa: CASSRQVNTEAFF; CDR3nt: TGTGCCAGCAGCCGACAGGTGAACACTGAAGCTTTCTTT
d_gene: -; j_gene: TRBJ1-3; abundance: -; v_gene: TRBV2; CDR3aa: CASSEAPGRSSGNTIYF; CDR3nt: TGTGCCAGCAGTGAAGCCCCTGGCAGGTCCTCTGGAAACACCATATATTTT
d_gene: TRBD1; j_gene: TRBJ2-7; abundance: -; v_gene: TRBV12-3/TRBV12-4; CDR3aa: CASKTGGVYEQYF; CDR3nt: TGTGCCAGCAAAACAGGGGGTGTCTACGAGCAGTACTTC
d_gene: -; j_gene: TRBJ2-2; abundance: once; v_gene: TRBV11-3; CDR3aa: CASSRGGREAGELFF; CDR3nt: TGTGCCAGCAGCCGCGGGGGCAGGGAGGCCGGGGAGCTGTTTTTT
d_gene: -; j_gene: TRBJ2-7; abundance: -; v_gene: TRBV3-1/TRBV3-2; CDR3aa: CASSPGGGTYEQYF; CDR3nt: TGTGCCAGCAGCCCGGGAGGGGGCACGTACGAGCAGTACTTC
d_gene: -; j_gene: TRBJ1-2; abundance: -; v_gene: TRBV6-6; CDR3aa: CASSSRSGGYTF; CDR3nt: TGTGCCAGCAGTAGTCGGTCAGGGGGCTACACCTTC
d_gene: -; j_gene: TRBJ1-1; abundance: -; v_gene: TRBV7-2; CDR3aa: CASSIRTSNTEAFF; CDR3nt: TGTGCCAGCAGCATAAGGACAAGTAACACTGAAGCTTTCTTT
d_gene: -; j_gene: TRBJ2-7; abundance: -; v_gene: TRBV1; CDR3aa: CTSSQDGGGPSYEQYF; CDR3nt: TGCACCAGCAGCCAAGATGGCGGGGGGCCCTCCTACGAGCAGTACTTC
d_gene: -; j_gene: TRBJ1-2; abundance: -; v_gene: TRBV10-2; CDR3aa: CASSEVVGSPNAGYTF; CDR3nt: TGCGCCAGCAGTGAGGTTGTGGGCAGCCCTAATGCTGGCTACACCTTC
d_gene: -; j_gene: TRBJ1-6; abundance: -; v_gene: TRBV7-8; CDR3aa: CASSLAGMEGSPLHF; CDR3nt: TGTGCCAGCAGCTTAGCGGGAATGGAGGGCTCACCCCTCCACTTT
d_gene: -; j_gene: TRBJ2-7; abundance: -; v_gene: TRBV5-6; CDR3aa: CASSWANEQYF; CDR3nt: TGTGCCAGCAGCTGGGCAAACGAGCAGTACTTC
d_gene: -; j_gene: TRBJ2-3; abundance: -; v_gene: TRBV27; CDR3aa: CAISRAGVSTDTQYF; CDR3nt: TGTGCCATCTCTCGTGCGGGTGTTAGCACAGATACGCAGTATTTT
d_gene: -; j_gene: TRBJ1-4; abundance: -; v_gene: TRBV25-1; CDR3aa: CASSEWGGAANEKLFF; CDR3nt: TGTGCCAGCAGTGAATGGGGGGGGGCCGCAAATGAAAAACTGTTTTTT
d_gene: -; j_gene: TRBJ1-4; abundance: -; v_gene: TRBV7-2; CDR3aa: CASSLQQGRKLFF; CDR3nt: TGTGCCAGCAGCCTACAACAGGGACGGAAACTGTTTTTT
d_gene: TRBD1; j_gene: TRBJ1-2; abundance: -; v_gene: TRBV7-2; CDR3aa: CASSSRTGLVSGYTF; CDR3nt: TGTGCCAGCAGCTCCCGGACAGGGTTAGTCTCTGGCTACACCTTC
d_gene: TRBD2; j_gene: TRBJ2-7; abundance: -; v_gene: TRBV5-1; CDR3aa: CASSEGVAGGTYEQYF; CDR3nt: TGCGCCAGCAGCGAAGGGGTAGCGGGGGGAACCTACGAGCAGTACTTC
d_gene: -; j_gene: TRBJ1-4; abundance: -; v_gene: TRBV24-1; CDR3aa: CATSDSLSNEKLFF; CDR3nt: TGTGCCACCAGTGATTCCCTCAGTAATGAAAAACTGTTTTTT
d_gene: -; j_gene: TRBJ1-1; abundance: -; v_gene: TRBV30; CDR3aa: CAWSVTGSPTEAFF; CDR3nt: TGTGCCTGGAGTGTAACAGGGTCCCCCACTGAAGCTTTCTTT
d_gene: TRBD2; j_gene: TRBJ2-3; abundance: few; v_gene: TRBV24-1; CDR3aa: CATAGGSFTDTQYF; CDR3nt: TGTGCCACCGCGGGGGGGTCGTTCACAGATACGCAGTATTTT
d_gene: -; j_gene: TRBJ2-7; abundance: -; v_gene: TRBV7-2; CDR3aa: CASAPSGGRSFYEQYF; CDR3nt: TGTGCCAGCGCCCCCTCCGGGGGTCGTTCCTTCTACGAGCAGTACTTC
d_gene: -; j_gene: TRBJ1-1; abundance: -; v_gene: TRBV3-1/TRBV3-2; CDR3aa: CASSDPPTGTEAFF; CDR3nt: TGTGCCAGCAGCGACCCCCCCACAGGGACTGAAGCTTTCTTT
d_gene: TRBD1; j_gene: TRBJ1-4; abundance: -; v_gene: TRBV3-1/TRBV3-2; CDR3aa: CASSQSGGIGEKLFF; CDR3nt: TGTGCCAGCAGCCAATCAGGGGGGATTGGTGAAAAACTGTTTTTT
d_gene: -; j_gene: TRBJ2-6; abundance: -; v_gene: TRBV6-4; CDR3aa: CASTKDSFSGANVLTF; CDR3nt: TGTGCCAGCACTAAAGACAGCTTCTCTGGGGCCAACGTCCTGACTTTC
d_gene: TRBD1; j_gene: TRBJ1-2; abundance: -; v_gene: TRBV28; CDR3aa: CASSGDYRGDGYTF; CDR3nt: TGTGCCAGCAGCGGGGATTACAGGGGAGATGGCTACACCTTC
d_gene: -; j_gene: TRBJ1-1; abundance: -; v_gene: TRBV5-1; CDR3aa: CASSGTGTMNTEAFF; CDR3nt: TGCGCCAGCAGCGGAACAGGGACCATGAACACTGAAGCTTTCTTT
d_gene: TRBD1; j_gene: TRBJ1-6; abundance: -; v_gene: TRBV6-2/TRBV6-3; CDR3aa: CASSYSPGQSHSPLHF; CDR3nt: TGTGCCAGCAGTTACTCACCGGGACAGTCCCATTCACCCCTCCACTTT
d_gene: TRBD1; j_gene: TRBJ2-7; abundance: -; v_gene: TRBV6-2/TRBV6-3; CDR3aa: CASSLTGGALYEQYF; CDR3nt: TGTGCCAGCAGTTTGACAGGGGGCGCCCTCTACGAGCAGTACTTC
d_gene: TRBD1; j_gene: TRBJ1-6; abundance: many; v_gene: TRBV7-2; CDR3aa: CASSSQGGNNSPLHF; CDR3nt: TGTGCCAGCAGCTCACAGGGGGGAAACAATTCACCCCTCCACTTT